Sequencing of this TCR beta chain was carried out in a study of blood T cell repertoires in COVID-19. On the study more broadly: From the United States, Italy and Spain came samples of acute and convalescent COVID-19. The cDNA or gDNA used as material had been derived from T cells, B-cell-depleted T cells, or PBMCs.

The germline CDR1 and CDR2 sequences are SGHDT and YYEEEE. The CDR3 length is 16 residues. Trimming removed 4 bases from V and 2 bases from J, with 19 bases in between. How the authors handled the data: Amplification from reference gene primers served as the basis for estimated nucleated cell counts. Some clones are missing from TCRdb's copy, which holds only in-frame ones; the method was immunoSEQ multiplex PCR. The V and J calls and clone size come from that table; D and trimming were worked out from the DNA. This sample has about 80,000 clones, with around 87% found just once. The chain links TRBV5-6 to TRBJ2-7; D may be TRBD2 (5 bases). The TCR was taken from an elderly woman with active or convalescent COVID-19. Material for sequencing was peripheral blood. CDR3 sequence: CASSHSVRLTTYEQYF. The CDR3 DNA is TGTGCCAGCAGCCACTCCGTGAGGCTGACTACCTACGAGCAGTACTTC.